This TCR beta chain was identified during a study of shared clonotypes between healthy human individuals. Some 30,000 T cell genomes, or about 200 ng DNA, went into the sorted-subset replicate PCRs. Sequenced by immunoSEQ multiplex PCR; TCRdb stores in-frame clones only, minus some. The sample holds about 530,000 clones, 90% to 97% seen once. The V gene's germline CDR1 is SGHNT and CDR2 YYREEE (reference sequence). This CDR3 spans 13 amino acids. Trimming pared 0 bases from V and 3 bases from J, leaving 3 bases between. Concerning this clone: What it binds is unknown.

Study findings and constraints: For naive CD4 cells, 5% to 6.5% of clonotypes were shared across a few donors. Blood was the sole source, and tissue repertoires probably differ.

The V and J genes are TRBV5-4 and TRBJ1-4; D gene unclear. The receptor was isolated from a woman aged 25 to 39 in good health. The sequencing input was naive CD4+ T cells sorted from blood. The subset here: CD45RA+ positively selected. This chain's CDR3 is CASSLVSNEKLFF. The DNA for the CDR3 is TGTGCCAGCAGCTTGGTCTCTAATGAAAAACTGTTTTTT.